These 6 T cell receptor beta chains originate from one sample sequenced in a study of monozygotic twins with inflammatory bowel disease. TCRdb reprocessed the 5' RACE reads and stores each CDR3 protein as one record, lacking DNA. Reported are 200,000 to 250,000 distinct CDR3 sequences; the ten largest clones contain more than 7.5%. Sequencing used blood. The receptors derive from a human donor with ulcerative colitis or Crohn's disease, or a healthy co-twin of an affected twin (not recorded which).

The rearrangement joins TRBV28 to TRBJ2-1; TCRdb's D call of TRBD2 is untestable without DNA. Germline values: CDR1 MDHEN, CDR2 SYDVKM. The CDR3 extends over 16 amino acids. The CDR3 reads CASSLSLAGGWNEQFF.

The V gene is TRBV7-9, the J gene TRBJ2-5; the TRBD1 assignment by TCRdb is unverifiable without DNA. Germline assignment: CDR1 SEHNR and CDR2 FQNEAQ (reference sequence). This CDR3 has 16 residues. Here the CDR3 reads CASSFRAGAVLETQYF.

The CDR3 sequence: CASSQPFTSGGSTDTQYF. V is TRBV4-1 and J is TRBJ2-3; TCRdb reports TRBD2, a call that lacks DNA to check it against. Germline CDR1 and CDR2: MGHRA and YSYEKL. The CDR3 spans 18 residues.

The V call is TRBV11-3, the J call TRBJ2-1; TCRdb proposes TRBD2, but this gene call is untestable without DNA. The CDR3 is 15 residues long. Germline values: CDR1 SGHNT, CDR2 YENEEA. CDR3 protein: CASSLLAGGNNEQFF. Full variable domain (remainder filled in from reference TRBV11-3 and TRBJ2-1): EAGVVQSPRYKIIEKKQPVAFWCNPISGHNTLYWYLQNLGQGPELLIRYENEEAVDDSQLPKDRFSAERLKGVDSTLKIQPAELGDSAVYLCASSLLAGGNNEQFFGPGTRLTVL.

The chain carries TRBV5-1 and TRBJ2-4; no DNA is available, so the TRBD2 call from TCRdb remains unchecked. The germline gives CDR1 SGHRS, CDR2 YFSETQ. CDR3 length equals 14 residues. The CDR3 sequence is CASSHLAGENIQYF.

The chain links TRBV25-1 to TRBJ2-1; TCRdb returns TRBD1, unconfirmable since there is no DNA. Germline lookup yields CDR1 MGHDK and CDR2 SYGVNS. This CDR3 comprises 15 residues. The CDR3 loop reads CASSGGVRLYNEQFF.